The clone carrying this TCR beta chain came up a few times. Its antigen is unknown. One end of the junction is discordant with germline, which a read error may explain. The data originate from a study of beta chain features in type 1 diabetes. Findings of the study overall: Moderate yet significant TCRB CDR3 shortening was seen in Type 1 diabetes patients in all four CD4+ subsets.

Every bit of the isolated RNA underwent reverse transcription, so sequencing read expressed TCRB transcripts. Sequencing used immunoSEQ multiplex PCR; TCRdb keeps in-frame clones, though not all of them. The table shows roughly 400,000 clones, with around 9.6% occurring only once. Germline V CDR1 and CDR2: ENHRY, SYGVKD. The CDR3 has 13 amino acids. The sequence derives from a man between 25 and 39 years old with type 1 diabetes. This chain uses TRBV10-3 with TRBJ1-1, with no clear D. Sequencing used central memory CD4+ T cells from blood. The CDR3 DNA sequence: TGTGCCAGCAGTTACAGCGAGAACACTGAAGCTTTCTTT. It codes for CASSYSENTEAFF.